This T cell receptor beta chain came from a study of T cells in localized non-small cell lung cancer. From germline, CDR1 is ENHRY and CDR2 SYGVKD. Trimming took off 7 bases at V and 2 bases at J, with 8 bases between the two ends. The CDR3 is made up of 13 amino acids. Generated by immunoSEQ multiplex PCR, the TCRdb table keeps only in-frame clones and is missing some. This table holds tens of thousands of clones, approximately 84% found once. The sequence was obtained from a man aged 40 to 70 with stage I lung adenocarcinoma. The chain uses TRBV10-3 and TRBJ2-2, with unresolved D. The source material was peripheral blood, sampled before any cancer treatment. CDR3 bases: TGTGCCATCAAACAGACTAACACCGGGGAGCTGTTTTTT. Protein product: CAIKQTNTGELFF.